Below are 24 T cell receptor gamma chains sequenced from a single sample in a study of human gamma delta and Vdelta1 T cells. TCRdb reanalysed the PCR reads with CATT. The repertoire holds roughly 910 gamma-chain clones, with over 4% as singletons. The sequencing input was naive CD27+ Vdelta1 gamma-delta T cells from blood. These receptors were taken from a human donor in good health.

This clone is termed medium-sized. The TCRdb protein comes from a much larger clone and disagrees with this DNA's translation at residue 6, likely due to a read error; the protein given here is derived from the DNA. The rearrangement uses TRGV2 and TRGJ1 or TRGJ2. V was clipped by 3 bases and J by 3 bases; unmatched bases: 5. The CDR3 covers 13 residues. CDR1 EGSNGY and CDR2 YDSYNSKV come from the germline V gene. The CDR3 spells CATWDWPYYKKLF. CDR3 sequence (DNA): TGTGCCACCTGGGACTGGCCTTATTATAAGAAACTCTTT.

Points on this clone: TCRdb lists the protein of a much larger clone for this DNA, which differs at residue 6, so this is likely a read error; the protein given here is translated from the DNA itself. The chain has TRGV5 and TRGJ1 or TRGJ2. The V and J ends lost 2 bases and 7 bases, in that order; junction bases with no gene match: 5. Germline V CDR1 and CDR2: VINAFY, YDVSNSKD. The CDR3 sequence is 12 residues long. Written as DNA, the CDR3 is TGTGCCACCTGGGACATGCCCTATAAGAAACTCTTT. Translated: CATWDMPYKKLF.

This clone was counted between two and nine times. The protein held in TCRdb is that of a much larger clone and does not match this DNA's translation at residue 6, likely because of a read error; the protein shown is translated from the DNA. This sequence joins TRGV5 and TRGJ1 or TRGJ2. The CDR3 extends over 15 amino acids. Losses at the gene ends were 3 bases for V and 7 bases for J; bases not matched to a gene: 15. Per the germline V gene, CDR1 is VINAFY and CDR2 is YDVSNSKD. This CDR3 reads CATWDGRGPGYKKLF. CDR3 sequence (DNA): TGTGCCACCTGGGACGGGCGGGGACCTGGCTATAAGAAACTCTTT.

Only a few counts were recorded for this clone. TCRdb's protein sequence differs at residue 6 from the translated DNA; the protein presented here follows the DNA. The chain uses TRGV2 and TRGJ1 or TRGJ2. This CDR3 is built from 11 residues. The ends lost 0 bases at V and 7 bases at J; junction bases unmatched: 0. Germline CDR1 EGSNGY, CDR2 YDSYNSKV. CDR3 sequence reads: CATWDGYKKLF. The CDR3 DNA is TGTGCCACCTGGGACGGGTATAAGAAACTCTTT.

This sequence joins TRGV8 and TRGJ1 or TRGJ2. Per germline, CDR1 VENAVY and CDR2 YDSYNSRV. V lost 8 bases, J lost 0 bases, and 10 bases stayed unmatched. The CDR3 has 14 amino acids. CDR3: CATFDIENYYKKLF. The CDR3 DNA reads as TGTGCCACCTTTGATATTGAGAATTATTATAAGAAACTCTTT.

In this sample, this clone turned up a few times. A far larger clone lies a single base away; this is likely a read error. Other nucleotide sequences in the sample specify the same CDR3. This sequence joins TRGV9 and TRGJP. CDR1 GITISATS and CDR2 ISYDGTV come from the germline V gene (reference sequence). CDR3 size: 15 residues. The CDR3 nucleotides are TGCGCCTTGTGGGAGCGGGAGTTGGGCAAAAAAATCAAGGTATTT. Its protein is CALWERELGKKIKVF.

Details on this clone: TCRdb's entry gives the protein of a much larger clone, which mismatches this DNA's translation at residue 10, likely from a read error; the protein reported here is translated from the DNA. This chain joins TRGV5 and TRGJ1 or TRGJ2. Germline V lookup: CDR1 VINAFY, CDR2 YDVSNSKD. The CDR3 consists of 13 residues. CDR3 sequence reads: CATWDRHHYTKLF. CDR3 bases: TGTGCCACCTGGGACAGGCATCATTATACGAAACTCTTT.

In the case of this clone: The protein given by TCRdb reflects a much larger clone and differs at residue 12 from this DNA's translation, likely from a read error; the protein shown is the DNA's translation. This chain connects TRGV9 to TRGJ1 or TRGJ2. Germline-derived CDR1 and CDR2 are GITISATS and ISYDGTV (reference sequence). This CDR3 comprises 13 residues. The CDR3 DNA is TGTGCCTTGTGGGAGGTGTTAATATATAAGAAAATCTTT. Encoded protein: CALWEVLIYKKIF.

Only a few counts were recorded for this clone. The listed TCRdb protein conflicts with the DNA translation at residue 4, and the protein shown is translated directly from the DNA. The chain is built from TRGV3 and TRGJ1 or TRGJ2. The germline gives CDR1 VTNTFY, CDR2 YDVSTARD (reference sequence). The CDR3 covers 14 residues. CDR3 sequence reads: CATLDRPIYYKKLF. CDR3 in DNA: TGTGCCACCTTGGACAGGCCCATTTATTATAAGAAACTCTTT.

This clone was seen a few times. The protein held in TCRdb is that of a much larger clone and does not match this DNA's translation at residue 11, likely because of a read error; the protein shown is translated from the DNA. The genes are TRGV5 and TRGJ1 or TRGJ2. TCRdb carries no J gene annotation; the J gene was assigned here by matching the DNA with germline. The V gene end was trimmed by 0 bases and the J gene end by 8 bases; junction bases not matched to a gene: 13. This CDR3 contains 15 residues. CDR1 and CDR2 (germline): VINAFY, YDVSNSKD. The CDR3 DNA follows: TGTGCCACCTGGGACAGGCGGGGACCTGGCCATAAGAAACTCTTT. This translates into CATWDRRGPGHKKLF.

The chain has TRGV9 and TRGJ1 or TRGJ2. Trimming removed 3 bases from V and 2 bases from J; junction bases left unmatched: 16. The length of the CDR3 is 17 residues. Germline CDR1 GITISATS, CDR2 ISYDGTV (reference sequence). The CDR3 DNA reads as TGTGCCTTGTGGGAGCCACACAACCGCAAGGATTATTATAAGAAACTCTTT. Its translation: CALWEPHNRKDYYKKLF.

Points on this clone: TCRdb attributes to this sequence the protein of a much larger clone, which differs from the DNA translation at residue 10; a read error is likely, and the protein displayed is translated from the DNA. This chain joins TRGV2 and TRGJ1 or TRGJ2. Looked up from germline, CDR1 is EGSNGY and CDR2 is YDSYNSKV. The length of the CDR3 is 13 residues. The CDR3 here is CATWDVGGYEKLF. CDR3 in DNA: TGTGCCACCTGGGACGTGGGAGGTTATGAGAAACTCTTT.

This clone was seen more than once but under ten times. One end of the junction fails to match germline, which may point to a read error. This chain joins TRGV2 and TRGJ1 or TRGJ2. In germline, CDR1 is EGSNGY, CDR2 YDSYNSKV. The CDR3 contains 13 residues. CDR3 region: CATWFWAYYMKLF. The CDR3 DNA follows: TGTGCCACCTGGTTCTGGGCGTATTATATGAAACTCTTT.

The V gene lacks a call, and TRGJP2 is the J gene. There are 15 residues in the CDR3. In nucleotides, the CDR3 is TGTGCCACCTGGGACGGGCCATGGAGTGATTGGATCAAGACGTTT. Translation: CATWDGPWSDWIKTF.

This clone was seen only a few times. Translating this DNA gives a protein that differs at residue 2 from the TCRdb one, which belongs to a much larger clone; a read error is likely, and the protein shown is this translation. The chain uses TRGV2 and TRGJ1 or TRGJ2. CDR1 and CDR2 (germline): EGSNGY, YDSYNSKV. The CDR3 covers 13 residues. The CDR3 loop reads CTTWDGPYYKKLF. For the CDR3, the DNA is TGTACCACCTGGGACGGGCCTTATTATAAGAAACTCTTT.

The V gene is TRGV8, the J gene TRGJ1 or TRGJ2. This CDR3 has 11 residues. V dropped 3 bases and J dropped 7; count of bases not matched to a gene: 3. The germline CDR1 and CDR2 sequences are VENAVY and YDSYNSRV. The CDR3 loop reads CATWDQYKKLF. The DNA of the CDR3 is TGTGCCACCTGGGATCAATATAAGAAACTCTTT.

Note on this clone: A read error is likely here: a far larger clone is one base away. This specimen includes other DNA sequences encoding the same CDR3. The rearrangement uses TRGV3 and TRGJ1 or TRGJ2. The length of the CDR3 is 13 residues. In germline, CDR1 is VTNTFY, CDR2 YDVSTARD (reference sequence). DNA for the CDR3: TGTGCCACCTGGGACAGGCATCATTATAAGAAGCTCTTT. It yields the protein CATWDRHHYKKLF.

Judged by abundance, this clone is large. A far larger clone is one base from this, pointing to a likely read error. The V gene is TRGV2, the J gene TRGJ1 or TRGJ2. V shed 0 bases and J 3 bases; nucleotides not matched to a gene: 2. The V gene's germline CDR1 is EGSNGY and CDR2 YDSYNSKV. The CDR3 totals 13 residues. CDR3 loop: CATWDGAYYKKLF. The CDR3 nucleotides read TGTGCCACCTGGGACGGGGCTTATTATAAGAAACTCTTT.

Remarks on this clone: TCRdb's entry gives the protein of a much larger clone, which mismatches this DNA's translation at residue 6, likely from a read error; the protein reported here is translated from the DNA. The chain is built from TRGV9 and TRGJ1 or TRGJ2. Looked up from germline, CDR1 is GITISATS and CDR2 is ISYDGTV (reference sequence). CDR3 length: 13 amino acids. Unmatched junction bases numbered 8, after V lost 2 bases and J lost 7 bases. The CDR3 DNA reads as TGTGCCTTGTGGGAGGGGTTAATATATAAGAAACTCTTT. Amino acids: CALWEGLIYKKLF.

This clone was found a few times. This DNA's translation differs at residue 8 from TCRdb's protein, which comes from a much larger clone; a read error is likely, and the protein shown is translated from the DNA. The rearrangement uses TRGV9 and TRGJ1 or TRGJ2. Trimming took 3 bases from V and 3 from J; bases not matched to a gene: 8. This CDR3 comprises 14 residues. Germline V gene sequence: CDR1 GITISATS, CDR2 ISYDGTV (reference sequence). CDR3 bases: TGTGCCTTGTGGGAGACTCTGGCTTATTATAAGAAACTCTTT. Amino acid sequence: CALWETLAYYKKLF.

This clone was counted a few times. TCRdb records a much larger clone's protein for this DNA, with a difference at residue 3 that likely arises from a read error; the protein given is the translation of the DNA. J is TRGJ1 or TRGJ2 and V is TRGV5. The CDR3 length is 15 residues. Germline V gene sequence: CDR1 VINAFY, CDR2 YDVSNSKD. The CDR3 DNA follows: TGTGCCAACTGGGACAGGCGGGGACCTGGCTATAAGAAACTCTTT. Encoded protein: CANWDRRGPGYKKLF.

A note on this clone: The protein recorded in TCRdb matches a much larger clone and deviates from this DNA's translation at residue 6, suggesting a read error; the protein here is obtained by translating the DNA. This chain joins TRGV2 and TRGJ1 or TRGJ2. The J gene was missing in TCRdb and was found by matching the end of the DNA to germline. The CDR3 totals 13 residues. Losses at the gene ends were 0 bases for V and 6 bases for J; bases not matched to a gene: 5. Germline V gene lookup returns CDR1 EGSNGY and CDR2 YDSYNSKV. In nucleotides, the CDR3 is TGTGCCACCTGGGACGGGGGAGGTTATAAGAAACTCTTT. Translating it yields CATWDGGGYKKLF.

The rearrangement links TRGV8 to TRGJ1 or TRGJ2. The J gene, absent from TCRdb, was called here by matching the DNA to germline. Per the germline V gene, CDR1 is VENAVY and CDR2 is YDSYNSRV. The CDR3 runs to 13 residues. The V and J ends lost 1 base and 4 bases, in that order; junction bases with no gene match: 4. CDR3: CATWDRSYYKKLF. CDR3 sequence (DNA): TGTGCCACCTGGGATAGATCGTATTATAAGAAACTCTTT.

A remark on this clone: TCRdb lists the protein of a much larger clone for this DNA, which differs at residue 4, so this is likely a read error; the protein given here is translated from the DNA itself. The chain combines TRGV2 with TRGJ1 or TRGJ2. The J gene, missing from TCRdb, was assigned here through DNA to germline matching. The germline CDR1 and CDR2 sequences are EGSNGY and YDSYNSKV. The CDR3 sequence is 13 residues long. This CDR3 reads CATRDDRGYKKLF. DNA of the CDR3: TGTGCCACCCGGGACGACCGGGGTTATAAGAAACTCTTT.